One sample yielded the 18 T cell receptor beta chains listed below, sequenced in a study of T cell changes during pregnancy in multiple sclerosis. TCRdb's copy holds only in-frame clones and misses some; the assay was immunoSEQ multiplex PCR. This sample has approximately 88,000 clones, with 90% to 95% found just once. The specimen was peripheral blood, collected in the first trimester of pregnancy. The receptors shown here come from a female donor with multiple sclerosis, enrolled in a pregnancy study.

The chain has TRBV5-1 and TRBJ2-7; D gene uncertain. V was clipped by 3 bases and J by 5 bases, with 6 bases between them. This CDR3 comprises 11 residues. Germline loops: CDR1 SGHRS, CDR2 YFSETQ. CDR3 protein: CASSWSDEQYF. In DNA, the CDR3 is TGCGCCAGCAGCTGGAGCGACGAGCAGTACTTC.

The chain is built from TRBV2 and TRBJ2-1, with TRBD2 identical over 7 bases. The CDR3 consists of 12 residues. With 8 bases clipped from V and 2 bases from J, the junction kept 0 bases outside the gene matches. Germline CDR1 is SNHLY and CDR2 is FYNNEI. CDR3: CASGGAYNEQFF. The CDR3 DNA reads TGTGCCAGCGGGGGGGCCTACAATGAGCAGTTCTTC.

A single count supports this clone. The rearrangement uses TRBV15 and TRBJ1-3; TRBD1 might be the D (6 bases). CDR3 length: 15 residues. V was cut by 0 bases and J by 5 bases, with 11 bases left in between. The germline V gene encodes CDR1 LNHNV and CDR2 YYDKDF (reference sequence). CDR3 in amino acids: CATSREPRDRNTIYF. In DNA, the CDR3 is TGTGCCACCAGCAGAGAACCCCGGGACAGAAACACCATATATTTT.

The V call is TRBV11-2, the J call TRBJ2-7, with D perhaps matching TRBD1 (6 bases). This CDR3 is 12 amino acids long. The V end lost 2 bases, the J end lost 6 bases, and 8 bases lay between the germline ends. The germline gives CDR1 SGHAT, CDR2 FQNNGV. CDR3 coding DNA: TGTGCCAGCAGCTTATGGGGGCGCGAGCAGTACTTC. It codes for CASSLWGREQYF.

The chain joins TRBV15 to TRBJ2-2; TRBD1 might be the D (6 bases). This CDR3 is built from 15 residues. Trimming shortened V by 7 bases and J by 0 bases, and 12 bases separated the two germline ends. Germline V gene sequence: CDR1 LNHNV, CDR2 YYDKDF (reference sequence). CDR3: CATTEDSTNTGELFF. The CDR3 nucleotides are TGTGCCACCACCGAGGACAGTACGAACACCGGGGAGCTGTTTTTT.

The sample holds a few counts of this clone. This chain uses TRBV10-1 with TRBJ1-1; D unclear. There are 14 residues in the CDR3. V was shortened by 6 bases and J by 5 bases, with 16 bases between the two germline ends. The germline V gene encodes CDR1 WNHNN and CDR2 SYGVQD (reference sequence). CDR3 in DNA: TGCGCCAGCAGCCTCAATAACCTCGGGACTGAAGCTTTCTTT. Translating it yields CASSLNNLGTEAFF.

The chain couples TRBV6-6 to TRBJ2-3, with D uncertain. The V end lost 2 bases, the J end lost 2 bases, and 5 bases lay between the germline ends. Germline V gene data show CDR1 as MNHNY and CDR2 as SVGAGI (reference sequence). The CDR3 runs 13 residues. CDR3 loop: CASSYGVTDTQYF. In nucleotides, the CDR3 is TGTGCCAGCAGTTACGGAGTCACAGATACGCAGTATTTT.

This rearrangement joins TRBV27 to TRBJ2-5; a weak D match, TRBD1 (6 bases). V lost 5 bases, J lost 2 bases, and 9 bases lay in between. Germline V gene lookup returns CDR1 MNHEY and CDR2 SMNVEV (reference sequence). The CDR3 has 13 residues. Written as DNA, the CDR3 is TGTGCCAGCAGTCCCGGACAGCAAGAGACCCAGTACTTC. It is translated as CASSPGQQETQYF.

This CDR3 reads CASSRDRGLHGYTF. CDR3 coding DNA: TGCGCCAGCAGTAGGGACAGGGGTTTGCATGGCTACACCTTC. The rearrangement uses TRBV10-2 and TRBJ1-2, with TRBD1 identical over 10 bases. CDR3 length equals 14 residues. Germline trimming cut 5 bases from V and 6 bases from J; bases unmatched to any gene: 6. Germline V gene lookup returns CDR1 WSHSY and CDR2 SAAADI.

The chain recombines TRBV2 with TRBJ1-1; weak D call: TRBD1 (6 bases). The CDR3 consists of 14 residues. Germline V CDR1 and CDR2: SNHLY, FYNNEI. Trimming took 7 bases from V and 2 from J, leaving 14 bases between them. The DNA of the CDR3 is TGTGCCAGCACCGTAGGACAGTTAAACACTGAAGCTTTCTTT. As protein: CASTVGQLNTEAFF.

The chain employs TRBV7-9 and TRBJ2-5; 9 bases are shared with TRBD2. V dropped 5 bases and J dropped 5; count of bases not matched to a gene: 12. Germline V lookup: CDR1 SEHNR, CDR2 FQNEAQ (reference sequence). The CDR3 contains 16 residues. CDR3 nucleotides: TGTGCCAGCAGCGGATCGTGGCGGGGGGGCGGGGAGACCCAGTACTTC. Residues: CASSGSWRGGGETQYF.

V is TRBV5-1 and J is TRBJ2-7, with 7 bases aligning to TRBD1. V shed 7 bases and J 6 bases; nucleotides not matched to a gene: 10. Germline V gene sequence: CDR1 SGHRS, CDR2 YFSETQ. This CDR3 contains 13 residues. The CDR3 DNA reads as TGCGCCAGCGGTTATTCGAACAGGGGCGAGCAGTACTTC. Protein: CASGYSNRGEQYF.

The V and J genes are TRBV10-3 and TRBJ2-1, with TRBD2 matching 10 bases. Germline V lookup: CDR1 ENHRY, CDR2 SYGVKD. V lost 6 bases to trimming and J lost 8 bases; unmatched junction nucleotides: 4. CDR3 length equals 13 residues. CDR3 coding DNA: TGTGCCATCAGGGCCGGGACTAGCGATGAGCAGTTCTTC. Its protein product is CAIRAGTSDEQFF.

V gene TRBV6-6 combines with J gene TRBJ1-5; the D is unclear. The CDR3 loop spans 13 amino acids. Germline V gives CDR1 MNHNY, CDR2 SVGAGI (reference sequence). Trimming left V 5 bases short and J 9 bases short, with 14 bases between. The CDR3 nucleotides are TGTGCCAGCAGTACAAAAGACCGGAGGCCCCAGCATTTT. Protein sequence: CASSTKDRRPQHF.

The CDR3 sequence is CASSPHIRTGGNEQYF. CDR3 DNA: TGTGCCAGCAGCCCACATATTCGGACAGGCGGCAACGAGCAGTACTTC. The V gene is TRBV7-9, the J gene TRBJ2-7; 7 bases fit TRBD1. The V and J ends lost 5 bases and 5 bases, in that order; junction bases with no gene match: 15. The CDR3 runs to 16 residues. In germline, CDR1 is SEHNR, CDR2 FQNEAQ (reference sequence).

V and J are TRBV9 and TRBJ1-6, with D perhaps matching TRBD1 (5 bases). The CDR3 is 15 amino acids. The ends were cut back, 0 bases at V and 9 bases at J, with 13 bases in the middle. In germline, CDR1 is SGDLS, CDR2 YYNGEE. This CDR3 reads CASSVGGSGGSPLHF. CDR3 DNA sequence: TGTGCCAGCAGCGTAGGTGGGTCCGGGGGTTCACCCCTCCACTTT.

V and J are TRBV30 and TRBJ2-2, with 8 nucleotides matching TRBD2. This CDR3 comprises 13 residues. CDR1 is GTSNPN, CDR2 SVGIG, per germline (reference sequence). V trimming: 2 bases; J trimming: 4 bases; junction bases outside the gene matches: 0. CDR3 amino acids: CAWSLAGTGELFF. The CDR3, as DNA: TGTGCCTGGAGTCTAGCGGGCACCGGGGAGCTGTTTTTT. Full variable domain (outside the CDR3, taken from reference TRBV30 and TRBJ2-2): SQTIHQWPATLVQPVGSPLSLECTVEGTSNPNLYWYRQAAGRGLQLLFYSVGIGQISSEVPQNLSASRPQDRQFILSSKKLLLSDSGFYLCAWSLAGTGELFFGEGSRLTVL.

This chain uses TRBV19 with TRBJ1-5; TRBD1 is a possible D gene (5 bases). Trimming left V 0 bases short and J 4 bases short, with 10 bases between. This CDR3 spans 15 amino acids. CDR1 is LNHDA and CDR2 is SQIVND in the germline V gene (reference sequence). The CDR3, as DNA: TGTGCCAGTAGTATAGATTGGGGCCCTAATCAGCCCCAGCATTTT. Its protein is CASSIDWGPNQPQHF.